A selection of T cell receptor beta chains follows, all from one sample in a study of T cells after yellow fever vaccination. One entry per CDR3 protein results from TCRdb running MiXCR on the 5' RACE reads. The table includes approximately 70,000 distinct CDR3 sequences, 6.5% detected once. The material sequenced was CD8+ T cells sorted from PBMCs, taken more than 40 days after the first yellow fever vaccination. The receptors shown here come from a man younger than 35 who received the YFV17D yellow fever vaccine. Each CDR3 is given with its conserved first and last residue. The order of the fields is V gene, J gene, D gene, clone size, CDR3 DNA, CDR3 protein. D genes are given only for firm matches. The listing skips clone size in some rows; elsewhere it reads once, few, many or a size class.

TRBV5-5	TRBJ2-7	TRBD2	few	TGTGCCAGCAGCTTCCAAGCGGGGGGGCCGGGCGAGCAGTACTTC	CASSFQAGGPGEQYF
TRBV9	TRBJ1-2	TRBD1	many	TGTGCCAGCAGCGCGAGGGACAGGGAAAGTGGCTACACCTTC	CASSARDRESGYTF
TRBV14	TRBJ1-6	-	few	TGTGCCAGCAGCCAATGGTCCGGGGGAAATTCACCCCTCCACTTT	CASSQWSGGNSPLHF
TRBV20-1	TRBJ1-2	TRBD1	few	TGCAGTGCTAGCGGGGGGACAGACCTCTATGGCTACACCTTC	CSASGGTDLYGYTF
TRBV6-5	TRBJ2-7	-	few	TGTGCCAGCAGTTACTCCCCCTGGGGGGTTAAGGAGCAGTACTTC	CASSYSPWGVKEQYF
TRBV7-8	TRBJ2-1	-	-	TGTGCCAGCAGCCAAGTTACTAGCTTATCTGGCAATGAGCAGTTCTTC	CASSQVTSLSGNEQFF
TRBV12-3/TRBV12-4	TRBJ2-7	-	few	TGTGCCAGCAGTTTAGGGCAGGGTAGCGAGCAGTACTTC	CASSLGQGSEQYF
TRBV7-9	TRBJ2-2	-	many	TGTGCCAGCAGCCCGCTGACCCAGGGAACCGGGGAGCTGTTTTTT	CASSPLTQGTGELFF
TRBV12-3/TRBV12-4	TRBJ2-1	-	-	TGTGCCAGCAGTTTGGGGGATCGCAATGAGCAGTTCTTC	CASSLGDRNEQFF
TRBV7-6	TRBJ2-1	TRBD2	many	TGTGCCAGCAGCACCAGACTAGCGGGGATCAATGAGCAGTTCTTC	CASSTRLAGINEQFF
TRBV5-6	TRBJ2-4	-	many	TGTGCCAGCAGCTATCAGGGGGGCAACATTCAGTACTTC	CASSYQGGNIQYF
TRBV6-5	TRBJ1-4	TRBD1	many	TGTGCCAGCAGTTACGGGACAGGTGAAAAACTGTTTTTT	CASSYGTGEKLFF
TRBV3-1	TRBJ1-1	-	many	TGTGCCAGCAGCCCCGGCGGGGGGCTGGGCACTGAAGCTTTCTTT	CASSPGGGLGTEAFF
TRBV23-1	TRBJ1-5	-	-	TGCGCCAGCAGTCAATACAGGGAATGGGCCCAGCATTTT	CASSQYREWAQHF
TRBV7-2	TRBJ2-5	-	-	TGTGCCAGCAGCTCAAGGGGGGTCCAAGAGACCCAGTACTTC	CASSSRGVQETQYF
TRBV7-2	TRBJ2-1	-	many	TGTGCCAGCAGCTTAGCCCGGTATGAGCAGTTCTTC	CASSLARYEQFF
TRBV6-1	TRBJ2-3	-	many	TGTGCCAGCAGAGAACGACAGGTTCCCTACACTACAGATACGCAGTATTTT	CASRERQVPYTTDTQYF
TRBV20-1	TRBJ2-5	-	many	TGCAGTGCTAGTTCTCCCCGGGCATTACAAGAGACCCAGTACTTC	CSASSPRALQETQYF
TRBV11-3	TRBJ2-1	TRBD2	few	TGTGCCAGCAGCTTGGGGGGGGGACTAGCGAGCCATGAGCAGTTCTTC	CASSLGGGLASHEQFF
TRBV7-9	TRBJ1-2	-	-	TGTGCCAGCAGCTTAGCGCTTCCAGTATCGACTAACTATGGCTACACCTTC	CASSLALPVSTNYGYTF
TRBV20-1	TRBJ2-1	-	many	TGCAGTGCTAGAGATCCGCAGGGAGGTTCCCTCGGGCTTTACAATGAGCAGTTCTTC	CSARDPQGGSLGLYNEQFF
TRBV29-1	TRBJ2-7	-	many	TGCAGCGTTGAAACCCCATGGTCCTCCTACGAGCAGTACTTC	CSVETPWSSYEQYF
TRBV5-1	TRBJ2-2	-	few	TGCGCCAGCAGCTTTTATCTGGCCGGAGCGAACACCGGGGAGCTGTTTTTT	CASSFYLAGANTGELFF
TRBV27	TRBJ2-1	TRBD1	many	TGTGCCACCCAGCAGGGGGCCAGCAATGAGCAGTTCTTC	CATQQGASNEQFF
TRBV27	TRBJ2-3	-	many	TGTGCCAGCAGTTCTAACCTCCCACCCCCACACAGCACAGATACGCAGTATTTT	CASSSNLPPPHSTDTQYF
TRBV10-3	TRBJ2-3	-	many	TGTGCCATCAGTGACGAGGGGGATACGCAGTATTTT	CAISDEGDTQYF
TRBV5-1	TRBJ2-1	TRBD2	few	TGCGCCAGCAGCTTGGGACTAGCCAGGCACAATGAGCAGTTCTTC	CASSLGLARHNEQFF
TRBV6-5	TRBJ1-6	-	many	TGTGCCAGCAGTTACAGGGGTACGAATTCACCCCTCCACTTT	CASSYRGTNSPLHF
TRBV6-2/TRBV6-3	TRBJ2-2	TRBD2	-	TGTGCCAGCCGGACTAGCGGAGAAGCGAACACCGGGGAGCTGTTTTTT	CASRTSGEANTGELFF
TRBV28	TRBJ2-5	-	few	TGTGCCAGCGCGGGGAGTGGTCTAATTGGTAGACAGTACTTC	CASAGSGLIGRQYF
TRBV7-2	TRBJ1-2	TRBD1	-	TGTGCCAGCAGCTTAAGGGACAGGGCTAACTATGGCTACACCTTC	CASSLRDRANYGYTF
TRBV5-6	TRBJ2-5	TRBD1	large	TGTGCCAGCAGCTTGGGCAGGGGGTATGAGACCCAGTACTTC	CASSLGRGYETQYF
TRBV7-6	TRBJ2-3	TRBD2	many	TGTGCCAGCAGTTTAGTTAGCGGGGGGGCTACAGATACGCAGTATTTT	CASSLVSGGATDTQYF
TRBV4-1	TRBJ2-7	TRBD2	-	TGCGCCAGCAGCCAAGCGGGACTAGCGGGAATCGACGAGCAGTACTTC	CASSQAGLAGIDEQYF
TRBV4-1	TRBJ2-4	TRBD1	many	TGCGCCAGCAGCCTTTCACAGGGGGCTGTGTCCAAAAACATTCAGTACTTC	CASSLSQGAVSKNIQYF
TRBV7-2	TRBJ1-1	TRBD1	-	TGTGCCAGCAGACCTGACAGGGGTGGCACTGAAGCTTTCTTT	CASRPDRGGTEAFF
TRBV20-1	TRBJ1-2	TRBD1	few	TGCAGTGCTAGAGAGAGGAGGACAGGTCCCTATGGCTACACCTTC	CSARERRTGPYGYTF
TRBV7-8	TRBJ2-2	TRBD1	many	TGTGCCAGCAGCTTACCGGGGACAGGGGCTTCCAACACCGGGGAGCTGTTTTTT	CASSLPGTGASNTGELFF
TRBV4-1	TRBJ2-3	-	many	TGCGCCAGCAGCCAATTAGCTGTGGCCCCCGGCACAGATACGCAGTATTTT	CASSQLAVAPGTDTQYF
TRBV7-2	TRBJ2-1	-	many	TGTGCCAGCAGCTACCTGGCGGGGGCATATGAGCAGTTCTTC	CASSYLAGAYEQFF
TRBV29-1	TRBJ1-1	-	many	TGCAGCACCCGTTTCGGCGTTGAAGCTTTCTTT	CSTRFGVEAFF
TRBV18	TRBJ1-1	TRBD1	many	TGTGCCAGCTCATCACCAGGGACAGTCGGACCAAAAGCTTTCTTT	CASSSPGTVGPKAFF
TRBV4-1	TRBJ1-4	TRBD1	many	TGCGCCAGCAGCCAAGAATCCGTGACAGGGAATGAAAAACTGTTTTTT	CASSQESVTGNEKLFF
TRBV7-9	TRBJ2-1	TRBD1	few	TGTGCCAGCAGCTTAGGACAGGGTTTCGACAATGAGCAGTTCTTC	CASSLGQGFDNEQFF
TRBV19	TRBJ2-6	TRBD1	many	TGTGCCAGTAGTCTCGAAGGGACAGGGTTTACTGGGGCCAACGTCCTGACTTTC	CASSLEGTGFTGANVLTF
TRBV12-5	TRBJ1-2	TRBD1	many	TGTGCTAGTGGTTTGGTCGGGACAGCTTATGGCTACACCTTC	CASGLVGTAYGYTF
TRBV6-5	TRBJ1-1	-	few	TGTGCCAGCAGATCGGGCCGAAACACTGAAGCTTTCTTT	CASRSGRNTEAFF
TRBV15	TRBJ2-3	TRBD1	many	TGTGCCACCAGACAGGGGGTCACAGATACGCAGTATTTT	CATRQGVTDTQYF
TRBV11-2	TRBJ2-3	-	few	TGTGCCAGCATGGTTAGGGATACGCAGTATTTT	CASMVRDTQYF
TRBV6-4	TRBJ2-1	-	many	TGTGCCAGCAGTGACTCTGACAGCGCCTCCTACAATGAGCAGTTCTTC	CASSDSDSASYNEQFF
TRBV20-1	TRBJ2-7	-	many	TGCAGTGCTAGTAGCCCAACTAGTTTTCCCTACGAGCAGTACTTC	CSASSPTSFPYEQYF
TRBV12-5	TRBJ2-3	TRBD2	few	TGTGCTAGTGGCCCCCGGACTAGCGGGTTGATGTATACGCAGTATTTT	CASGPRTSGLMYTQYF
TRBV2	TRBJ1-1	-	few	TGTGCCAGCTCTGGGTTGAACACTGAAGCTTTCTTT	CASSGLNTEAFF